The TCR beta chain described here comes from a study of T-cell reconstitution after alpha-beta-depleted transplantation in children. This clonotype was picked up many times. Unique molecular identifiers were incorporated into the prepared TCRbeta library. TCRdb recomputed calls from the PCR reads with MiXCR, one row per CDR3 protein. The sample contains over 550,000 distinct CDR3 sequences, roughly a tenth of which appear only once. The sequence derives from a human donor who donated a stem cell graft to a child with acute myeloid leukemia. Source: PBMCs from the stem cell graft donor, taken from the stem cell graft.

This CDR3 is CASSQSGSSSYEQYF. CDR3 sequence (DNA): TGTGCCAGCAGCCAAAGCGGGAGCAGCTCCTACGAGCAGTACTTC. The chain uses TRBV7-3 and TRBJ2-7, with 8 bases that match TRBD2. The CDR3 contains 15 residues. From germline, CDR1 is SGHTA and CDR2 FQGTGA. The J segment lost 0 bases and the V segment lost 5 bases, leaving 6 bases of the junction unmatched.